This T cell receptor (beta chain) was found in a study of T cell changes during pregnancy in multiple sclerosis. Sequencing was performed with immunoSEQ multiplex PCR; in TCRdb, only in-frame clones are kept and a portion is missing. The table shows more than 70,000 clones, with around 92% occurring only once. Germline values: CDR1 MNHEY, CDR2 SMNVEV (reference sequence). The CDR3 is 15 amino acids. Trimming cost V 4 bases and J 2 bases; bases outside gene matches: 6. The rearrangement joins TRBV27 to TRBJ1-2; 8 bases align to TRBD1. The clonotype originates from a female donor in good health, enrolled as a control in a pregnancy study. Sample: peripheral blood, taken after pregnancy. CDR3 bases: TGTGCCAGCAGTTGGGCAGGGGGCGAAAACTATGGCTACACCTTC. This sequence encodes CASSWAGGENYGYTF.